What follows is one T cell receptor (beta chain) and its context. Antigen unknown. This CDR3 contains 15 residues. Germline loops: CDR1 MGHRA, CDR2 YSYEKL. The V segment lost 1 base and the J segment 4 bases; nucleotides outside the gene matches: 5. The PCR made use of 60 Vbeta and 13 Jbeta primers. The assay was immunoSEQ multiplex PCR, and TCRdb's table has in-frame clones only and misses some. This sample has about 160,000 clones, with about four fifths found just once. These data originate in a study of cytomegalovirus exposure and HLA in healthy donors. Regarding the study as a whole: The likely explanation for a cluster of highly shared sequence variants was sequencing artifact.

This receptor was obtained from a boy between 2 and 10 years old in good health and CMV-seronegative. This chain connects TRBV4-1 to TRBJ2-7; 9 bases match TRBD2. Material for sequencing was PBMCs. CDR3 nucleotide sequence: TGCGCCAGCAGCCAAGTAGCGGGAGTCGGGTACGAGCAGTACTTC. Protein product: CASSQVAGVGYEQYF.